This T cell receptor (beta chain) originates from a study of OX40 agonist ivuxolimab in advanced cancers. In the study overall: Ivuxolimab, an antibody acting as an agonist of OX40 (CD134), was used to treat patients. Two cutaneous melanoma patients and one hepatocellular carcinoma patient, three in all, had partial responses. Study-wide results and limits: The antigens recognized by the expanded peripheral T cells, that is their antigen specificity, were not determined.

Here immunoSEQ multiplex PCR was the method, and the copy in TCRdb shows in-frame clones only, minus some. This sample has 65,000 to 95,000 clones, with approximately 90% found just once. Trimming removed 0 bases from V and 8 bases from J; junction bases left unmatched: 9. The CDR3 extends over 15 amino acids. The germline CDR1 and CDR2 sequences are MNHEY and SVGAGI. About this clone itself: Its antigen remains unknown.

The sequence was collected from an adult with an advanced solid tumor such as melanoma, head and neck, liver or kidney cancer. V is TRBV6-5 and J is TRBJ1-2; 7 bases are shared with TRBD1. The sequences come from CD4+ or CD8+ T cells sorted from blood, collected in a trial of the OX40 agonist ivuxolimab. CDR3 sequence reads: CASSYSRGQRHGYTF. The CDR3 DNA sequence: TGTGCCAGCAGTTACTCTCGGGGACAGCGCCACGGCTACACCTTC.